These T cell receptor beta chains were read from a single sample in a study of blood T cell repertoires in COVID-19. The repertoire was sequenced with immunoSEQ multiplex PCR; TCRdb's copy has only in-frame clones and lacks some. The sample yields 65,000 to 95,000 clones, about 79% seen once. The sequenced sample consisted of peripheral blood. Receptors originate from a woman aged 45-65 years with acute or convalescent COVID-19. CDR3s include the opening cysteine and the closing phenylalanine or tryptophan. D genes are given only for firm matches. The size field is filled for only some rows; it gives once, few, many or a size class.

D,V,size,J,CDR3,DNA
TRBD2,TRBV19,NA,TRBJ2-2,CASRTSGNTGELFF,TGTGCCAGTAGGACTAGCGGGAACACCGGGGAGCTGTTTTTT
TRBD1,TRBV2,NA,TRBJ2-7,CASRDRELSEQYF,TGTGCCAGCAGGGACAGGGAACTTAGCGAGCAGTACTTC
TRBD2,TRBV7-9,NA,TRBJ2-1,CASSLGAGDYNEQFF,TGTGCCAGCAGCTTAGGTGCGGGAGACTACAATGAGCAGTTCTTC
TRBD1,TRBV28,NA,TRBJ1-2,CASSSGTGIYGYTF,TGTGCCAGCAGTTCAGGGACAGGGATCTATGGCTACACCTTC
TRBD2,TRBV11-3,NA,TRBJ2-3,CASGGGPTDTQYF,TGTGCCAGCGGGGGAGGGCCCACAGATACGCAGTATTTT
NA,TRBV15,NA,TRBJ1-5,CATSRGGQDSNQPQHF,TGTGCCACCAGCAGAGGTGGGCAGGATAGCAATCAGCCCCAGCATTTT
NA,TRBV7-3,once,TRBJ2-1,CASSSPGSSQFF,TGTGCCAGCAGTTCGCCGGGTTCATCGCAGTTCTTC
NA,TRBV7-9,NA,TRBJ2-6,CASSPRQFSGANVLTF,TGTGCCAGCAGCCCACGACAGTTCTCTGGGGCCAACGTCCTGACTTTC
NA,TRBV6-5,NA,TRBJ2-5,CASVRQYQETQYF,TGTGCCAGCGTTAGACAGTACCAAGAGACCCAGTACTTC
NA,TRBV10-3,NA,TRBJ1-5,CAISAGASNQPQHF,TGTGCCATCAGTGCGGGAGCGAGCAATCAGCCCCAGCATTTT
TRBD2,TRBV27,few,TRBJ2-3,CASRLAGGPADTQYF,TGTGCCAGCAGGCTAGCGGGAGGGCCGGCAGATACGCAGTATTTT
NA,TRBV10-3,NA,TRBJ1-4,CAISEAATTNEKLFF,TGTGCCATCAGTGAGGCGGCTACAACTAATGAAAAACTGTTTTTT
NA,TRBV7-9,NA,TRBJ1-6,CASSSSPGQDNSPLHF,TGTGCCAGCAGCTCCTCCCCGGGACAAGATAATTCACCCCTCCACTTT
NA,TRBV6-2/TRBV6-3,few,TRBJ1-2,CASSSGGYTF,TGTGCCAGCAGTTCAGGAGGCTACACCTTC
TRBD1,TRBV11-3,NA,TRBJ2-7,CASSMGQGSEQYF,TGTGCCAGCAGCATGGGACAGGGATCCGAGCAGTACTTC
NA,TRBV7-9,NA,TRBJ1-1,CASSLSSSEAFF,TGTGCCAGCAGCTTATCTTCCTCTGAAGCTTTCTTT
NA,TRBV3-1/TRBV3-2,once,TRBJ2-7,CASSQETGRTYEQYF,TGTGCCAGCAGCCAAGAAACAGGTCGAACCTACGAGCAGTACTTC
NA,TRBV19,NA,TRBJ1-1,CASTLFEAGTEAFF,TGTGCCAGTACCCTCTTCGAAGCGGGCACTGAAGCTTTCTTT
TRBD1,TRBV12-5,NA,TRBJ2-1,CASGSSGTVEHEQFF,TGTGCTAGTGGTTCCTCCGGGACAGTAGAGCATGAGCAGTTCTTC
NA,TRBV19,few,TRBJ2-7,CASSMKAGDSYEQYF,TGTGCCAGTAGTATGAAGGCAGGCGACTCCTACGAGCAGTACTTC
NA,TRBV5-1,NA,TRBJ1-2,CASSKDSPGYTF,TGCGCCAGCAGCAAGGACAGTCCCGGCTACACCTTC
NA,TRBV7-6,few,TRBJ1-3,CASSAGPSRGNTIYF,TGTGCCAGCAGCGCGGGCCCTTCGAGGGGAAACACCATATATTTT
NA,TRBV25-1,NA,TRBJ2-5,CASRRAQGKETQYF,TGTGCCAGCCGTCGGGCCCAGGGGAAAGAGACCCAGTACTTC
NA,TRBV14,NA,TRBJ1-2,CASSRRSTGVGRYTF,TGTGCCAGCAGCCGCAGATCCACGGGGGTGGGTCGCTACACCTTC
TRBD1,TRBV29-1,NA,TRBJ1-2,CSVVGTGDALGYGYTF,TGCAGCGTTGTAGGGACAGGGGACGCATTGGGCTATGGCTACACCTTC
TRBD1,TRBV6-2/TRBV6-3,NA,TRBJ1-5,CASSYSPLQGHGRNQPQHF,TGTGCCAGCAGTTACTCCCCATTACAGGGGCATGGCCGAAATCAGCCCCAGCATTTT
NA,TRBV5-4,few,TRBJ2-7,CASSLDTAKQTYSYEQYF,TGTGCCAGCAGCTTGGACACAGCTAAACAGACCTACTCCTACGAGCAGTACTTC
NA,TRBV28,NA,TRBJ2-1,CASSLYRQVNEQFF,TGTGCCAGCAGTTTATACCGACAAGTCAATGAGCAGTTCTTC
TRBD2,TRBV6-5,NA,TRBJ2-3,CASSSLAGGFTDTQYF,TGTGCCAGCAGTTCACTAGCGGGAGGGTTCACAGATACGCAGTATTTT
NA,TRBV11-2,NA,TRBJ1-4,CASRPLQGLGEKLFF,TGTGCCAGCAGACCCTTACAGGGTCTCGGGGAAAAACTGTTTTTT
TRBD2,TRBV9,NA,TRBJ2-7,CASSVDGTSGREQYF,TGTGCCAGCAGCGTAGATGGGACTAGCGGCCGGGAGCAGTACTTC
NA,TRBV5-1,NA,TRBJ2-7,CASSLAGYGNPSYEQYF,TGCGCCAGCAGCTTGGCCGGGTATGGTAATCCATCCTACGAGCAGTACTTC
NA,TRBV28,NA,TRBJ2-7,CASTDRGGPYEQYF,TGTGCCAGCACGGATCGAGGGGGACCCTACGAGCAGTACTTC
NA,TRBV29-1,NA,TRBJ2-1,CSVYTGINEQFF,TGCAGCGTTTACACGGGTATCAATGAGCAGTTCTTC
NA,TRBV12-5,NA,TRBJ1-1,CASGSGVNTEAFF,TGTGCTAGTGGTTCAGGCGTGAACACTGAAGCTTTCTTT
NA,TRBV14,NA,TRBJ2-2,CASSQALAGELFF,TGTGCCAGCAGCCAAGCGTTAGCCGGGGAGCTGTTTTTT
NA,TRBV4-2,NA,TRBJ2-2,CASSQPRGLWSGELFF,TGTGCCAGCAGCCAACCAAGGGGACTGTGGTCCGGGGAGCTGTTTTTT
TRBD1,TRBV6-1,NA,TRBJ2-7,CASSELSGGPSEQYF,TGTGCCAGCAGTGAACTGTCAGGGGGTCCTAGCGAGCAGTACTTC
TRBD2,TRBV7-2,NA,TRBJ2-3,CASSFVLGRDTDTQYF,TGTGCCAGCAGCTTCGTCCTGGGGAGGGACACAGATACGCAGTATTTT
NA,TRBV9,NA,TRBJ1-2,CASSPGVGGYTF,TGTGCCAGCAGCCCGGGAGTCGGGGGCTACACCTTC
TRBD1,TRBV6-2/TRBV6-3,once,TRBJ2-7,CASSTPAFVTGQHEQYF,TGTGCCAGCAGTACACCAGCATTCGTGACAGGGCAGCACGAGCAGTACTTC
NA,TRBV6-1,few,TRBJ2-1,CASSHNNEQFF,TGTGCCAGCAGCCACAACAATGAGCAGTTCTTC
NA,TRBV19,NA,TRBJ1-2,CASSPRDGGLVGYGYTF,TGTGCCAGTAGTCCCCGGGACGGGGGATTGGTAGGCTATGGCTACACCTTC
TRBD1,TRBV15,NA,TRBJ2-3,CATSTFPRAGTDDRDTQYF,TGTGCCACCAGCACCTTCCCACGAGCCGGGACAGACGATCGAGATACGCAGTATTTT
NA,TRBV29-1,NA,TRBJ2-7,CSVVPRLGPYEQYF,TGCAGCGTTGTTCCTCGTCTTGGCCCCTACGAGCAGTACTTC
TRBD1,TRBV6-4,NA,TRBJ1-1,CANGDRGPGNTEAFF,TGTGCCAACGGTGACAGGGGGCCTGGGAACACTGAAGCTTTCTTT
TRBD1,TRBV12-5,NA,TRBJ1-2,CASGPRTGDGYTF,TGTGCTAGTGGCCCTCGGACAGGGGATGGCTACACCTTC
TRBD2,TRBV7-8,NA,TRBJ2-7,CASSLARGSGGAWEQYF,TGTGCCAGCAGCTTAGCGAGAGGTAGCGGGGGGGCTTGGGAGCAGTACTTC
NA,TRBV10-3,NA,TRBJ1-5,CAITRDINQPQHF,TGTGCCATCACCCGGGACATCAATCAGCCCCAGCATTTT
TRBD1,TRBV5-1,NA,TRBJ1-2,CASSLADRGMVNGYTF,TGCGCCAGCAGCTTGGCGGACAGGGGAATGGTAAATGGCTACACCTTC